Listed here are 3 T cell receptor beta chains from one sample, sequenced in a study of OX40 agonist ivuxolimab in advanced cancers. The method was immunoSEQ multiplex PCR; TCRdb's version includes in-frame clones alone and lacks a portion of them. The table has about 81,000 clones, under 90% seen once; the top ten hold around 6.6%. Sequenced here: CD4+ or CD8+ T cells sorted from blood, sampled in a trial of the OX40 agonist ivuxolimab. Receptors were obtained from an adult with an advanced solid tumor such as melanoma, head and neck, liver or kidney cancer.

The CDR3 loop reads CASSESAGISGNTIYF. The CDR3 DNA reads TGCGCCAGCAGTGAGTCTGCAGGGATCTCTGGAAACACCATATATTTT. This chain uses TRBV10-1 with TRBJ1-3, with a weak D call TRBD1 (5 bases). CDR1 and CDR2 (germline): WNHNN, SYGVQD (reference sequence). This CDR3 comprises 16 residues. V dropped 0 bases and J dropped 0 bases, with 9 bases sitting between them.

This chain joins TRBV7-3 and TRBJ2-1, with D hard to call. This CDR3 spans 15 amino acids. Germline CDR1 is SGHTA and CDR2 is FQGTGA. V lost 5 bases, J lost 5 bases, and 16 bases lay in between. The CDR3 is CASSPIGGENNEQFF. For the CDR3, the DNA is TGTGCCAGCAGCCCCATCGGCGGAGAGAACAATGAGCAGTTCTTC.

The J gene is TRBJ1-4, the V gene TRBV5-6; a possible D gene is TRBD1 (6 bases). Deletions cut 0 bases from V and 3 bases from J, with 12 bases between. Germline V gives CDR1 SGHDT, CDR2 YYEEEE. The CDR3 sequence is 16 residues long. The CDR3: CASSLAQGTANEKLFF. The CDR3 DNA reads TGTGCCAGCAGCTTGGCCCAGGGGACGGCTAATGAAAAACTGTTTTTT.